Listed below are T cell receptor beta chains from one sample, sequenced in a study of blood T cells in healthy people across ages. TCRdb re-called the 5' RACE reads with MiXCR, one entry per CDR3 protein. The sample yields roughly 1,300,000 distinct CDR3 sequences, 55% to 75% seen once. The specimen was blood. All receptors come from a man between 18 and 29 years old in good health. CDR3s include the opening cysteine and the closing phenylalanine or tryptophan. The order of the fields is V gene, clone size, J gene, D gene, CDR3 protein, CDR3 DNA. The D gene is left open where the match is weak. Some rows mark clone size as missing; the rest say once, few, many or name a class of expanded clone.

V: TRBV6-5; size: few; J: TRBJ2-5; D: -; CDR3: CASSYLGHGETQYF; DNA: TGTGCCAGCAGTTACCTCGGCCACGGAGAGACCCAGTACTTC
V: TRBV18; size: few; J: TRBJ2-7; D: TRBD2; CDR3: CASSRQTGGREPYEQYF; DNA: TGTGCCAGCTCACGACAGACGGGTGGGCGGGAGCCCTACGAGCAGTACTTC
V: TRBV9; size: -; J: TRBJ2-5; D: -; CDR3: CASSVAVGANEQYF; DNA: TGTGCCAGCAGCGTAGCTGTGGGGGCTAATGAGCAGTACTTC
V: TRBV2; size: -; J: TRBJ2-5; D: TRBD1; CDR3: CASVGQKAGLQETQYF; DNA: TGTGCCAGCGTGGGACAGAAGGCCGGGCTCCAAGAGACCCAGTACTTC
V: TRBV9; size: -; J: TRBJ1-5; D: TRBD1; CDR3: CASSRTGKNQPQHF; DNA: TGTGCCAGCAGCAGGACAGGGAAAAATCAGCCCCAGCATTTT
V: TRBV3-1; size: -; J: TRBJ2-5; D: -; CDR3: CASSQVDPRETQYF; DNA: TGTGCCAGCAGCCAAGTCGACCCTCGGGAGACCCAGTACTTC
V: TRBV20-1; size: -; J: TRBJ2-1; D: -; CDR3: CSARVSPVEQFF; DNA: TGCAGTGCTAGAGTTAGCCCGGTTGAGCAGTTCTTC
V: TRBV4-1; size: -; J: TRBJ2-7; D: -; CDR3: CASSQVNYNEQYF; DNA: TGCGCCAGCAGCCAAGTTAACTACAATGAGCAGTACTTC
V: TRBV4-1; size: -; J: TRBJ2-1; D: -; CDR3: CASSLLGTSSYNEQFF; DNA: TGCGCCAGCAGTCTGCTGGGGACCAGCTCCTACAATGAGCAGTTCTTC
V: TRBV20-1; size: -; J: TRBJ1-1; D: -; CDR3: CSARVGGAQNTEAFF; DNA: TGCAGTGCTAGAGTCGGGGGGGCGCAGAACACTGAAGCTTTCTTT
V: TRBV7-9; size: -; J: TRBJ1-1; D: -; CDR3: CASSFVQGSRTEAFF; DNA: TGTGCCAGCAGCTTCGTTCAGGGGTCGAGGACTGAAGCTTTCTTT
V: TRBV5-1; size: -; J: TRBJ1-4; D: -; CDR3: CASSRGGGAGEKLFF; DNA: TGCGCCAGCAGCCGGGGGGGAGGCGCAGGTGAAAAACTGTTTTTT
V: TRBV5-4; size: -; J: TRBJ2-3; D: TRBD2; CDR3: CASSSAKGLGDTQYF; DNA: TGTGCCAGCAGCTCCGCCAAGGGACTAGGGGATACGCAGTATTTT
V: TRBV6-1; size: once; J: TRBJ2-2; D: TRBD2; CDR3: CASSRPTSGRRTGELFF; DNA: TGTGCCAGCAGTCGTCCGACTAGCGGGAGACGCACCGGGGAGCTGTTTTTT
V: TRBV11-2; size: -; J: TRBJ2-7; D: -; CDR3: CASSLATRVYEQYF; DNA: TGTGCCAGCAGCTTAGCTACAAGGGTGTACGAGCAGTACTTC
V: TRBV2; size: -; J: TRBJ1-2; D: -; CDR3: CASSGRSNYGYTF; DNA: TGTGCCAGCTCCGGTCGGTCTAACTATGGCTACACCTTC
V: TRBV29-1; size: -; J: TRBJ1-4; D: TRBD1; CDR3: CSVRQDRGKLFF; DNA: TGCAGCGTGAGACAGGACAGGGGAAAACTGTTTTTT
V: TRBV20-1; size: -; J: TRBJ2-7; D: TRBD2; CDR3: CSARESGTSGDPGSYEQYF; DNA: TGCAGTGCTAGAGAATCCGGGACTAGCGGGGATCCCGGAAGCTACGAGCAGTACTTC
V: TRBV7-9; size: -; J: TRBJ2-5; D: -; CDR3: CASSPPQEGRETQYF; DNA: TGTGCCAGCAGTCCCCCCCAGGAGGGCAGAGAGACCCAGTACTTC
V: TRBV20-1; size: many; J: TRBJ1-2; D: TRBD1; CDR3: CSARAGTGAGGYTF; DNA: TGCAGTGCTAGAGCCGGGACAGGGGCAGGCGGCTACACCTTC
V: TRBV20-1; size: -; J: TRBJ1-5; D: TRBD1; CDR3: CSASVGQVNQPQHF; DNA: TGCAGTGCTAGTGTGGGACAGGTCAATCAGCCCCAGCATTTT
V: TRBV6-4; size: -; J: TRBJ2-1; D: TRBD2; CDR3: CASSEGTSVGEQFF; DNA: TGTGCCAGCAGTGAGGGGACTAGCGTTGGTGAGCAGTTCTTC
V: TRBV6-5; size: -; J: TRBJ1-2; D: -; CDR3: CASSYSGSAYGYTF; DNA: TGTGCCAGCAGTTACTCGGGTTCGGCTTATGGCTACACCTTC
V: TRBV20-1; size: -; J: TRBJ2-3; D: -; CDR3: CSARAGRGGRTDTQYF; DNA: TGCAGTGCTAGAGCGGGCCGCGGCGGACGCACAGATACGCAGTATTTT
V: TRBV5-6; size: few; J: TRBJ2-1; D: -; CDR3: CASSSGGAPYNEQFF; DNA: TGTGCCAGCAGCTCGGGGGGCGCCCCTTACAATGAGCAGTTCTTC
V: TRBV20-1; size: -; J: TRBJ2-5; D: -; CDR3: CSARDPSRGIWETQYF; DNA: TGCAGTGCTAGAGACCCCTCTCGGGGGATTTGGGAGACCCAGTACTTC
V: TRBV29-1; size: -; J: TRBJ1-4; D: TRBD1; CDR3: CSVGLTGSKEKLFF; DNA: TGCAGCGTGGGGCTGACAGGGAGCAAAGAAAAACTGTTTTTT
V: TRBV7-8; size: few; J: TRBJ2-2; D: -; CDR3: CASSPLLSDTGELFF; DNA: TGTGCCAGCAGCCCTCTCCTCTCGGACACCGGGGAGCTGTTTTTT
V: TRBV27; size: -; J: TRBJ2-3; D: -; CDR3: CASSLLLEGGDTQYF; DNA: TGTGCCAGCAGTCTCCTTTTAGAGGGGGGAGATACGCAGTATTTT
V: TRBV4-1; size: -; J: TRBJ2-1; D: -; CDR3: CASSQDSPTQFF; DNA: TGCGCCAGCAGCCAAGATAGTCCAACGCAGTTCTTC
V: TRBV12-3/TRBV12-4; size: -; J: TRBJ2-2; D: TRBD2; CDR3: CASSLAARNTGELFF; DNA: TGTGCCAGCAGCCTAGCGGCTAGGAACACCGGGGAGCTGTTTTTT
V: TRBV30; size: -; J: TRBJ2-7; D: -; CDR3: CAWSVRAGLYF; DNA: TGTGCCTGGAGTGTACGCGCGGGACTGTACTTC
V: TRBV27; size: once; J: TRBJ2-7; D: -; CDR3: CASSWAIHSYEQYF; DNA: TGTGCCAGCAGTTGGGCTATCCACTCCTACGAGCAGTACTTC
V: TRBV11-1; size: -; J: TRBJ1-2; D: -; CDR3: CASSFLADTNYGYTF; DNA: TGTGCCAGCAGCTTCTTGGCGGATACTAACTATGGCTACACCTTC
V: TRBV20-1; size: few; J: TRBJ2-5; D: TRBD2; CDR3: CSARLAGGPRQETQYF; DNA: TGCAGTGCTAGACTAGCGGGAGGGCCACGGCAAGAGACCCAGTACTTC
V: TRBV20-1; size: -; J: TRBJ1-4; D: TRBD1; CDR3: CSASMDGTENEKLFF; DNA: TGCAGTGCTAGCATGGACGGGACAGAGAATGAAAAACTGTTTTTT
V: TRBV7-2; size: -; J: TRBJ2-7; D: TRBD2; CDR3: CASRPGREYVYEQYF; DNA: TGTGCCAGCAGACCAGGGCGGGAGTACGTGTACGAGCAGTACTTC
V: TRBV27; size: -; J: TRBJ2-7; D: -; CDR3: CASSRRIGSDSYEQYF; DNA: TGTGCCAGCAGTCGTAGGATCGGCAGTGATTCCTACGAGCAGTACTTC
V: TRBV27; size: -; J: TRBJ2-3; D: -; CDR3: CASSRGTSTDTQYF; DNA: TGTGCCAGCAGTCGCGGGACTAGCACAGATACGCAGTATTTT
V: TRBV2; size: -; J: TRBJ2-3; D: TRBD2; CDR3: CASSVKRGTQYF; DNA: TGTGCCAGCAGTGTTAAGCGGGGTACGCAGTATTTT
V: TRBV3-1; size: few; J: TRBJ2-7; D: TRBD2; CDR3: CASSQDLGLAVYEQYF; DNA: TGTGCCAGCAGCCAAGATCTTGGACTAGCGGTCTACGAGCAGTACTTC
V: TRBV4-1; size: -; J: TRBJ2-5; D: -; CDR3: CASSQEAGAQETQYF; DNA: TGCGCCAGCAGCCAAGAGGCGGGGGCCCAAGAGACCCAGTACTTC
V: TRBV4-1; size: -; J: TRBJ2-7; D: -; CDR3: CASSQGSQDYEQYF; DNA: TGCGCCAGCAGCCAAGGTTCTCAAGACTACGAGCAGTACTTC
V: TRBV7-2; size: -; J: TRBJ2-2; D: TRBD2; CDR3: CASSLYPSGGESGELFF; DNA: TGTGCCAGCAGCTTATACCCTAGCGGGGGGGAGTCCGGGGAGCTGTTTTTT
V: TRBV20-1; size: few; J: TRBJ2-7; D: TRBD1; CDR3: CSATGTGNYEQYF; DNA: TGCAGTGCTACAGGGACAGGGAACTACGAGCAGTACTTC
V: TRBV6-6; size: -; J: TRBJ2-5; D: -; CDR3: CASNPFARQLETQYF; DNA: TGTGCCAGCAATCCCTTTGCGAGACAGCTAGAGACCCAGTACTTC
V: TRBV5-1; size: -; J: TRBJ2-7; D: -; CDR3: CASSLGRSSYNEQYF; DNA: TGCGCCAGCAGCTTGGGAAGGAGCTCCTACAATGAGCAGTACTTC
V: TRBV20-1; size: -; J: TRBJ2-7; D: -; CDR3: CSARPEAPAYEQYF; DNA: TGCAGTGCTAGACCAGAAGCGCCTGCTTACGAGCAGTACTTC
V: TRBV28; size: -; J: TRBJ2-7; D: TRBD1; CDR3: CASSGGQGAFYEQYF; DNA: TGTGCCAGCAGTGGGGGACAGGGGGCTTTCTACGAGCAGTACTTC
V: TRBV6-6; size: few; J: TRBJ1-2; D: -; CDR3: CASMGQGISGYTF; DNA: TGTGCCAGCATGGGGCAGGGGATATCTGGCTACACCTTC
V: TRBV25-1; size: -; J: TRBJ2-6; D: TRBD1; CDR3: CARQGDISYSGANILTF; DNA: TGTGCCAGACAGGGGGACATTTCATACTCTGGGGCCAACATCCTGACTTTC
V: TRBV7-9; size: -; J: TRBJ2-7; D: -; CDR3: CASRPPIRRARYEQYF; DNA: TGTGCCAGCAGACCACCAATAAGACGGGCCAGGTACGAGCAGTACTTC
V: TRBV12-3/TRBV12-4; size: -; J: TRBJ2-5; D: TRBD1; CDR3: CASGRGGDETQYF; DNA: TGTGCCAGCGGCAGAGGGGGCGACGAGACCCAGTACTTC
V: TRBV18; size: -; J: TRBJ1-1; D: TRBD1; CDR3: CASSPGTAVMNTEAFF; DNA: TGTGCCAGCTCACCAGGGACAGCGGTGATGAACACTGAAGCTTTCTTT
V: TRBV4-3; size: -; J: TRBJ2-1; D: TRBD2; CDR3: CASSQDYIAGDSEQFF; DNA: TGCGCCAGCAGCCAAGATTACATAGCGGGGGACAGTGAGCAGTTCTTC